This T cell receptor beta chain was sequenced in a study of T cell responses to AZD1222 COVID-19 vaccine. This CDR3 comprises 12 residues. CDR1 SGHTS and CDR2 YDEGEE come from the germline V gene. The V gene lost 6 bases and the J gene lost 6 bases, with 9 bases spanning the gap. On this clone: The antigen is not known.

Data came from immunoSEQ multiplex PCR; TCRdb stores just in-frame clones and leaves some out. The sample lists under 200,000 clones; just over 90% were seen once. Study results and caveats: Nearly half of spike-specific TCRs reportedly go after variant regions that carry no mutations. White British people made up most donors, females outnumbered males, and clonal diversity was possibly underestimated. Spike-specific TCR breadth and depth were elevated following two AZD1222 doses.

The V call is TRBV5-8, the J call TRBJ2-2, with no clear D. This receptor was obtained from an adult who received the AZD1222 COVID-19 vaccine. The sample consisted of peripheral blood, taken 28 days after the second AZD1222 dose. In DNA, the CDR3 is TGTGCCAGCACCTGGGGTTCCGGGGAGCTGTTTTTT. This gives the protein CASTWGSGELFF.